Below, 24 T cell receptor beta chains from the same sample are listed, as sequenced in a study of blood T cell repertoires in COVID-19. The method was immunoSEQ multiplex PCR; TCRdb's version includes in-frame clones alone and lacks a portion of them. Of a few hundred thousand clones in the sample, around 90% were seen once. The material sequenced was peripheral blood. These receptors all stem from a woman aged 18-29 years who had recovered from COVID-19.

The chain employs TRBV7-2 and TRBJ2-7; 8 bases match TRBD2. CDR3 length: 13 amino acids. With 6 bases clipped from V and 5 bases from J, the junction kept 6 bases outside the gene matches. Germline-derived CDR1 and CDR2 are SGHTA and FQGNSA. CDR3 sequence reads: CASSQRELNEQYF. DNA for the CDR3: TGTGCCAGCAGTCAGCGGGAGTTAAACGAGCAGTACTTC.

V gene TRBV27 combines with J gene TRBJ1-1; D is undetermined. V was pared by 2 bases and J by 1 base, with 5 bases between. The CDR3 has 13 amino acids. Germline CDR1 MNHEY, CDR2 SMNVEV (reference sequence). The CDR3 loop is CASSLLWNTEAFF. The CDR3 nucleotides read TGTGCCAGCAGTTTACTCTGGAACACTGAAGCTTTCTTT.

The CDR3 region is CASSYGGEQFF. As DNA, the CDR3 is TGTGCCAGCAGCTACGGTGGTGAGCAGTTCTTC. This chain links TRBV5-6 with TRBJ2-1; no definite D call. The CDR3 is 11 amino acids. Trimming pared 3 bases from V and 9 bases from J, leaving 7 bases between. Per germline, CDR1 SGHDT and CDR2 YYEEEE.

This clone was observed a single time. This sequence joins TRBV24-1 and TRBJ2-3, with D perhaps TRBD2 (6 bases). Germline V gene sequence: CDR1 KGHDR, CDR2 SFDVKD. This CDR3 spans 15 amino acids. The ends were cut back, 3 bases at V and 6 bases at J, with 15 bases in the middle. The CDR3 spells CATSDNRDSLDTQYF. The CDR3 DNA reads TGTGCCACCAGTGATAACCGGGACTCCCTTGATACGCAGTATTTT.

The CDR3 sequence: CAVRTGGGYGYTF. The CDR3, as DNA: TGTGCCGTACGAACAGGGGGGGGCTATGGCTACACCTTC. The chain uses TRBV30 and TRBJ1-2; 8 nucleotides agree with TRBD1. V lost 8 bases and J lost 4; bases outside the gene matches: 9. Germline loops: CDR1 GTSNPN, CDR2 SVGIG (reference sequence). The CDR3 sequence is 13 residues long.

The genes are TRBV25-1 and TRBJ2-7; possibly TRBD1 for D (5 bases). Germline lookup yields CDR1 MGHDK and CDR2 SYGVNS. This CDR3 is built from 12 residues. The V end was cut by 7 bases, the J end by 4 bases, with 11 bases between. CDR3 DNA: TGTGCCAGCACCTTCGACAGTTACGAGCAGTACTTC. Amino acid sequence: CASTFDSYEQYF.

This clone was seen just once. The rearrangement uses TRBV7-2 and TRBJ1-4; TRBD1 is a possible D gene (6 bases). The CDR3 length is 14 residues. Germline CDR1 and CDR2: SGHTA and FQGNSA. V lost 5 bases to trimming and J lost 2 bases, with 9 bases between them. Here the CDR3 DNA reads TGTGCCAGCAGCGAGGGGGATACTAATGAAAAACTGTTTTTT. This codes for CASSEGDTNEKLFF.

This rearrangement joins TRBV9 to TRBJ2-3; a weak D match, TRBD1 (5 bases). The CDR3 is 16 residues long. CDR1 and CDR2 from the germline V gene are SGDLS and YYNGEE. Trimming took off 3 bases at V and 5 bases at J, with 19 bases between the two ends. The CDR3 DNA follows: TGTGCCAGCAGCGAAACCCCCCAGGGTAGGATAGATACGCAGTATTTT. It specifies CASSETPQGRIDTQYF. The entire variable domain, with the rest obtained from reference TRBV9 and TRBJ2-3, is as follows: DSGVTQTPKHLITATGQRVTLRCSPRSGDLSVYWYQQSLDQGLQFLIQYYNGEERAKGNILERFSAQQFPDLHSELNLSSLELGDSALYFCASSETPQGRIDTQYFGPGTRLTVL.

The chain links TRBV6-6 to TRBJ1-1; 11 bases map to TRBD1. Germline V lookup: CDR1 MNHNY, CDR2 SVGAGI (reference sequence). V lost 6 bases to trimming and J lost 6 bases; unmatched junction nucleotides: 3. The CDR3 consists of 13 residues. CDR3 in amino acids: CASSADRGPEAFF. The CDR3 DNA reads TGTGCCAGCAGCGCGGACAGGGGGCCTGAAGCTTTCTTT.

This chain uses TRBV9 with TRBJ1-1, with D unclear. Trimming cost V 1 base and J 3 bases, with 4 bases left between them. This CDR3 region has 12 residues. The germline V gene has CDR1 SGDLS and CDR2 YYNGEE. DNA for the CDR3: TGTGCCAGCAGCGTATTCGACACTGAAGCTTTCTTT. The encoded protein is CASSVFDTEAFF.

The chain recombines TRBV7-2 with TRBJ2-7; TRBD1 aligns across 7 bases. The V and J ends lost 6 bases and 4 bases, in that order; junction bases with no gene match: 9. Per the germline V gene, CDR1 is SGHTA and CDR2 is FQGNSA. The CDR3 length is 14 residues. The CDR3, as DNA: TGTGCCAGCAGGCGACAGGGAGAATTATACGAGCAGTACTTC. It translates to CASRRQGELYEQYF.

The chain links TRBV16 to TRBJ2-7; D is undetermined. V lost 4 bases to trimming and J lost 3 bases, with 13 bases between them. This CDR3 is built from 14 residues. The germline CDR1 and CDR2 sequences are KGHSY and FQNENV. As DNA, the CDR3 is TGTGCCAGCAGCCGAGACGAAGCGAACTACGAGCAGTACTTC. Translated: CASSRDEANYEQYF.

The rearrangement links TRBV6-2 or TRBV6-3 to TRBJ2-3; 8 bases map to TRBD1. V was pared by 2 bases and J by 0 bases, with 1 base of the junction left unmatched. Germline V lookup: CDR1 MNHEY, CDR2 SVGEGT. This CDR3 comprises 15 residues. The CDR3 is CASSYRDRSTDTQYF. In nucleotides, the CDR3 is TGTGCCAGCAGTTACCGGGACAGGAGCACAGATACGCAGTATTTT.

This clone was detected a few times. V usage is TRBV9 and J usage is TRBJ1-5; the D gene is possibly TRBD1 (6 bases). Germline V CDR1 and CDR2: SGDLS, YYNGEE. CDR3 size: 17 residues. V shed 2 bases and J shed 4 bases, with 19 bases lying between them. DNA for the CDR3: TGTGCCAGCAGCGTTGGCAGGGACAACTTACGAAATCAGCCCCAGCATTTT. Its translation: CASSVGRDNLRNQPQHF.

The chain employs TRBV6-5 and TRBJ2-1, with D maybe TRBD2 (6 bases). The CDR3 is made up of 15 amino acids. V lost 0 bases and J 5 bases, leaving 11 bases between the germline ends. The V gene's germline CDR1 is MNHEY and CDR2 SVGAGI. As DNA, the CDR3 is TGTGCCAGCAGTTACTCGGCGGGAAATCACAATGAGCAGTTCTTC. Its translation: CASSYSAGNHNEQFF.

The chain couples TRBV10-1 to TRBJ1-1; 8 nucleotides agree with TRBD1. Per germline, CDR1 WNHNN and CDR2 SYGVQD (reference sequence). V shed 6 bases and J 0 bases; nucleotides not matched to a gene: 9. This CDR3 is built from 16 residues. Here the CDR3 DNA reads TGCGCCAGCAGCGTCGGGACAGGATGGATGAACACTGAAGCTTTCTTT. Amino acids: CASSVGTGWMNTEAFF.

The chain links TRBV5-6 to TRBJ2-6, with TRBD1 as a possible D gene (5 bases). Germline V CDR1 and CDR2: SGHDT, YYEEEE. V was pared by 3 bases and J by 3 bases, with 7 bases between. The CDR3 spans 14 residues. The CDR3 is CASSSRVGANVLTF. Here the CDR3 DNA reads TGTGCCAGCAGCTCCAGGGTTGGGGCCAACGTCCTGACTTTC.

J is TRBJ1-1 and V is TRBV5-1, with TRBD1 as a possible D gene (6 bases). From germline, CDR1 is SGHRS and CDR2 YFSETQ. The CDR3 runs to 17 residues. V was trimmed by 4 bases and J by 0 bases, leaving 19 bases between them. The CDR3: CASSPGQNLALNTEAFF. Here the CDR3 DNA reads TGCGCCAGCAGCCCCGGACAGAACTTAGCCTTGAACACTGAAGCTTTCTTT.

The chain combines TRBV20-1 with TRBJ2-1, with 9 bases aligning to TRBD2. This CDR3 contains 18 residues. J gave up 0 bases and V 3 bases, and 12 bases lay outside the gene matches. Per the germline V gene, CDR1 is DFQATT and CDR2 is SNEGSKA (reference sequence). Written as DNA, the CDR3 is TGCAGTGCTAGTAGAAGTCTAGCGGGACAAAACTCCTACAATGAGCAGTTCTTC. This gives the protein CSASRSLAGQNSYNEQFF.

The chain joins TRBV30 to TRBJ2-7, with D maybe TRBD1 (5 bases). In germline, CDR1 is GTSNPN, CDR2 SVGIG (reference sequence). This CDR3 is 13 amino acids long. V was cut by 5 bases and J by 0 bases, with 11 bases left in between. CDR3 sequence reads: CAWEDSSSYEQYF. DNA of the CDR3: TGTGCCTGGGAAGACAGTAGCTCCTACGAGCAGTACTTC.

V usage is TRBV9 and J usage is TRBJ2-6; 8 positions match TRBD1. After removal of 3 bases from V and 4 bases from J, the junction contained 9 bases not matched to a gene. This CDR3 contains 17 residues. The germline V gene encodes CDR1 SGDLS and CDR2 YYNGEE. The CDR3 DNA is TGTGCCAGCAGCGGATCCCGGGACAGGCCCGGGGCCAACGTCCTGACTTTC. Its protein is CASSGSRDRPGANVLTF.

This clone appeared a single time. The genes are TRBV11-3 and TRBJ1-1; 7 nucleotides match TRBD1. The trim removed 2 bases at V and 3 bases at J, leaving 0 bases unmatched. The V gene's germline CDR1 is SGHNT and CDR2 YENEEA. This CDR3 spans 13 amino acids. CDR3 DNA: TGTGCCAGCAGCTTAACAGGGGACACTGAAGCTTTCTTT. Its translation: CASSLTGDTEAFF.

The chain couples TRBV5-4 to TRBJ1-2; 8 positions match TRBD1. Germline V lookup: CDR1 SGHNT, CDR2 YYREEE (reference sequence). The CDR3 sequence is 15 residues long. The V gene end was trimmed by 4 bases and the J gene end by 4 bases; junction bases not matched to a gene: 9. The chain's CDR3 is CASSETQGARYGYTF. Written as DNA, the CDR3 is TGTGCCAGCAGCGAAACCCAGGGGGCGCGCTATGGCTACACCTTC. The full variable domain, with the rest looked up from reference TRBV5-4 and TRBJ1-2, is ETGVTQSPTHLIKTRGQQVTLRCSSQSGHNTVSWYQQALGQGPQFIFQYYREEENGRGNFPPRFSGLQFPNYSSELNVNALELDDSALYLCASSETQGARYGYTFGSGTRLTVV.

The V call is TRBV19, the J call TRBJ1-1; TRBD1 matches at 8 bases. With 6 bases clipped from V and 5 bases from J, the junction kept 8 bases outside the gene matches. This CDR3 comprises 14 residues. Germline CDR1 reads LNHDA; CDR2 reads SQIVND (reference sequence). CDR3 nucleotide sequence: TGTGCCAGTAGGACCACAGGGGGAAGGACTGAAGCTTTCTTT. It specifies CASRTTGGRTEAFF.